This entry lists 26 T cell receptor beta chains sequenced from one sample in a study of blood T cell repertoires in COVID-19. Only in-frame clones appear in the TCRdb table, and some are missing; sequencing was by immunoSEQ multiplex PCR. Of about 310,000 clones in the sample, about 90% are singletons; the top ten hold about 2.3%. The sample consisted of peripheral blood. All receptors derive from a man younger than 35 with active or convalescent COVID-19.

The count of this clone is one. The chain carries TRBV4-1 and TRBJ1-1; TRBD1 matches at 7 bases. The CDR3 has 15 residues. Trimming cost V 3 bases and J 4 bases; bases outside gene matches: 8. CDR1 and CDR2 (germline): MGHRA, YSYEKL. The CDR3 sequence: CASSHATGLGTEAFF. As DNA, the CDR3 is TGCGCCAGCAGCCACGCGACAGGGCTAGGCACTGAAGCTTTCTTT.

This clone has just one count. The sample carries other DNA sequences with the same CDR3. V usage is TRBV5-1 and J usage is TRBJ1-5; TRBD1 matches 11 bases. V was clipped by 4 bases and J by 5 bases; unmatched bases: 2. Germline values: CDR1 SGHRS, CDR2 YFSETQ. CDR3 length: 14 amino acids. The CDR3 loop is CASSLGQGDQPQHF. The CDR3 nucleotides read TGCGCCAGCAGCCTGGGACAGGGGGATCAGCCCCAGCATTTT.

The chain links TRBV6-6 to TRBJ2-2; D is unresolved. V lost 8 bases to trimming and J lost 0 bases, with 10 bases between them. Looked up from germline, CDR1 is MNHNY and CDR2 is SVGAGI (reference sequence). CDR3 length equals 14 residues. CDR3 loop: CASSRWPNTGELFF. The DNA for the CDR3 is TGTGCCAGCTCTAGGTGGCCGAACACCGGGGAGCTGTTTTTT.

The CDR3: CASSLEGGAYNSPLHF. As DNA, the CDR3 is TGTGCCAGCAGCTTAGAAGGGGGAGCCTATAATTCACCCCTCCACTTT. The chain is built from TRBV7-8 and TRBJ1-6; the D gene is possibly TRBD1 (6 bases). The germline V and J ends were trimmed by 1 base and 2 bases, with 9 bases remaining between them. Germline CDR1 reads SGHVS; CDR2 reads FQNEAQ. CDR3 length equals 16 residues.

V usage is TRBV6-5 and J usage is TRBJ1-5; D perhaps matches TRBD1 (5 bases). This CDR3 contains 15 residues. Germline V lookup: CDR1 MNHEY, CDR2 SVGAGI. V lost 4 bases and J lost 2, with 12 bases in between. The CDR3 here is CASSSGRGGNQPQHF. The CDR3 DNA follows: TGTGCCAGCAGTTCAGGGCGGGGGGGCAATCAGCCCCAGCATTTT.

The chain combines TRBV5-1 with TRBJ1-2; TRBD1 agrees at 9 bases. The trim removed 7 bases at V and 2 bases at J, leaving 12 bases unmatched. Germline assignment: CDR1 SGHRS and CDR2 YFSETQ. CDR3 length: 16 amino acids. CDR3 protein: CASSWDRDVANYGYTF. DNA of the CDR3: TGCGCCAGCTCCTGGGACAGGGACGTGGCAAACTATGGCTACACCTTC. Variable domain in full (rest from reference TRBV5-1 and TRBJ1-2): KAGVTQTPRYLIKTRGQQVTLSCSPISGHRSVSWYQQTPGQGLQFLFEYFSETQRNKGNFPGRFSGRQFSNSRSEMNVSTLELGDSALYLCASSWDRDVANYGYTFGSGTRLTVV.

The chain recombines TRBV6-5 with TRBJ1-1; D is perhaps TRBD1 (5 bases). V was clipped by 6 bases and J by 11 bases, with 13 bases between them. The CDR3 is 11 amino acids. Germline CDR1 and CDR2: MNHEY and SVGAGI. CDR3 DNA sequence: TGTGCCAGCAGGGCAATAGGGGCTGCTTTCTTT. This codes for CASRAIGAAFF.

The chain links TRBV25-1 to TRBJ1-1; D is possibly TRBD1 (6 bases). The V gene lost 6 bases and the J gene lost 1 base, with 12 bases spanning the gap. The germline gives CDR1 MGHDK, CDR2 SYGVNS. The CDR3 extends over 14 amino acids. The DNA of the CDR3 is TGTGCCAGCAGACCTACAGGGACGAACACTGAAGCTTTCTTT. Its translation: CASRPTGTNTEAFF.

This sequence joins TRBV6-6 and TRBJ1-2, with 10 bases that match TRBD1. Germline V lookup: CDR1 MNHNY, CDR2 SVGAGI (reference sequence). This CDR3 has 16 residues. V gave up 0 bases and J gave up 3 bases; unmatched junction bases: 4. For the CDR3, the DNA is TGTGCCAGCAGTTACTCGACAGGGGGCGTCGACTATGGCTACACCTTC. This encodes CASSYSTGGVDYGYTF.

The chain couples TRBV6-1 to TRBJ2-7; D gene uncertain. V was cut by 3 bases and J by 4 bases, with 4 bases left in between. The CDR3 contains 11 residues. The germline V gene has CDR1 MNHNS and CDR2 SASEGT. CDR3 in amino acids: CASSDRYEQYF. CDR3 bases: TGTGCCAGCAGTGACCGTTACGAGCAGTACTTC.

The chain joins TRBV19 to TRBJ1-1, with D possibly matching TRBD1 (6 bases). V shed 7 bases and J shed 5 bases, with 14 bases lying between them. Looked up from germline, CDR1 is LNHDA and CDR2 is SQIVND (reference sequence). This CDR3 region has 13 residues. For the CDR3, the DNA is TGTGCCAGTAATTTTGGGGGGGCAACTGAAGCTTTCTTT. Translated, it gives CASNFGGATEAFF.

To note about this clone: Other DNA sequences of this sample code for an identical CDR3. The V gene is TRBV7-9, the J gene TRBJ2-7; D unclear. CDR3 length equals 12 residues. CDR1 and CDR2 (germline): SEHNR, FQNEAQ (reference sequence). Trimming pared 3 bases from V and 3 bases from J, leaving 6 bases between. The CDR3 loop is CASSLGSYEQYF. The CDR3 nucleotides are TGTGCCAGCAGCTTGGGCAGCTACGAGCAGTACTTC.

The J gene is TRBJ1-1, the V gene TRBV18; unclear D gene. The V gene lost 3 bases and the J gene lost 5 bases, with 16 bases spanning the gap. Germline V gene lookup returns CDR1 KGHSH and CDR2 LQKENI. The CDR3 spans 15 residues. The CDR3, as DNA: TGTGCCAGCTCACCTCTCCCGGTCCGGGGAACTGAAGCTTTCTTT. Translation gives CASSPLPVRGTEAFF. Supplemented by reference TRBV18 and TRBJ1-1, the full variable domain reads NAGVMQNPRHLVRRRGQEARLRCSPMKGHSHVYWYRQLPEEGLKFMVYLQKENIIDESGMPKERFSAEFPKEGPSILRIQQVVRGDSAAYFCASSPLPVRGTEAFFGQGTRLTVV.

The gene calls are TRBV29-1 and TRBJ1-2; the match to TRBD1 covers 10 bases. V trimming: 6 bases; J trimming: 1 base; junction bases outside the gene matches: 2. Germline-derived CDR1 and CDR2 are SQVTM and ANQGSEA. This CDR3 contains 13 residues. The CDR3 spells CSVGTGDNYGYTF. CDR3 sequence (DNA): TGCAGCGTGGGGACAGGGGATAACTATGGCTACACCTTC.

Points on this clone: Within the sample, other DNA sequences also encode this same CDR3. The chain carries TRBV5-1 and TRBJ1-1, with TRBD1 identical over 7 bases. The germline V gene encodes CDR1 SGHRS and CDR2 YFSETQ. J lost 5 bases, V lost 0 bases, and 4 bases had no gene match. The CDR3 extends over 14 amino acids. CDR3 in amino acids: CASSLVGGGTEAFF. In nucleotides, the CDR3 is TGCGCCAGCAGCTTGGTAGGGGGCGGGACTGAAGCTTTCTTT. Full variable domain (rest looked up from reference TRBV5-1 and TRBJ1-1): KAGVTQTPRYLIKTRGQQVTLSCSPISGHRSVSWYQQTPGQGLQFLFEYFSETQRNKGNFPGRFSGRQFSNSRSEMNVSTLELGDSALYLCASSLVGGGTEAFFGQGTRLTVV.

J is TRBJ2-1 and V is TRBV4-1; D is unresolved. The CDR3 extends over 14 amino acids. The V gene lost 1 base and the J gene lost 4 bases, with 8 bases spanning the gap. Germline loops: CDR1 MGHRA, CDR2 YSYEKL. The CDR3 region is CASSQVVQYNEQFF. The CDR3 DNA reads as TGCGCCAGCAGCCAAGTAGTCCAATACAATGAGCAGTTCTTC.

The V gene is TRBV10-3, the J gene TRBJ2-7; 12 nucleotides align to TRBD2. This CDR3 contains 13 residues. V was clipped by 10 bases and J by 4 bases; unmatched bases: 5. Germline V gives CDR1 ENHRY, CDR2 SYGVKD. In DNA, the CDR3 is TGTGCCACCGCTAGCGGGAGGGAGTACGAGCAGTACTTC. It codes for CATASGREYEQYF.

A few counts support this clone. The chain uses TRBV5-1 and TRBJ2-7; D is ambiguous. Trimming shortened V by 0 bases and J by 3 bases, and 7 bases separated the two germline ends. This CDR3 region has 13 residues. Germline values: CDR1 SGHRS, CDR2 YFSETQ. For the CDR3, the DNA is TGCGCCAGCAGCTTGGGGCCTGACTACGAGCAGTACTTC. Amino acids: CASSLGPDYEQYF.

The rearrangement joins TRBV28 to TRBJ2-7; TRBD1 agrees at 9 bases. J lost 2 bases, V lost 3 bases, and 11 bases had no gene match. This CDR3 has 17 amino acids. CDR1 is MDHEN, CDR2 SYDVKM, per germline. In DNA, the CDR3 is TGTGCCAGCAGTTTTCCCAGACAGGGGGTTATACCCTACGAGCAGTACTTC. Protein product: CASSFPRQGVIPYEQYF.

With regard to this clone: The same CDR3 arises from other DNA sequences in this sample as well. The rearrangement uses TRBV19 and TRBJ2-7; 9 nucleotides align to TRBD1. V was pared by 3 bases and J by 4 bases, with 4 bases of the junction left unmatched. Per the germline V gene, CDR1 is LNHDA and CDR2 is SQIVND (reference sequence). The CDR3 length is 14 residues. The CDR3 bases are TGTGCCAGTAGTATCGGGACAGGGAGGTACGAGCAGTACTTC. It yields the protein CASSIGTGRYEQYF.

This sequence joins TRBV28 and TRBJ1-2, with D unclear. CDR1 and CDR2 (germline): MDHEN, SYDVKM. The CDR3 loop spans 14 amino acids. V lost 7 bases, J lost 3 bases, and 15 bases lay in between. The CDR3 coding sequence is TGTGCCAGCAAGGAGGCGGTCGTGGACTATGGCTACACCTTC. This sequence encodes CASKEAVVDYGYTF.

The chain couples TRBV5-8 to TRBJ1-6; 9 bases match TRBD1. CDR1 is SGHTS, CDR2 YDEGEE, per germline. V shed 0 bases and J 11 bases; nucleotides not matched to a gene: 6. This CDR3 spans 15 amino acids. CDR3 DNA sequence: TGTGCCAGCAGCTTGGTGGACAGGGGTAACCCACCCCTCCACTTT. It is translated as CASSLVDRGNPPLHF.

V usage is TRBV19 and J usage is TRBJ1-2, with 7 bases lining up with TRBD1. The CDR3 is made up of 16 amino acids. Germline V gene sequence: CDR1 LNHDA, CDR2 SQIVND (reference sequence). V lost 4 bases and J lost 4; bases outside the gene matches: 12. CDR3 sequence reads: CASSTSQGDSSYGYTF. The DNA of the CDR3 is TGTGCCAGTAGTACCTCTCAGGGGGATTCTTCCTATGGCTACACCTTC.

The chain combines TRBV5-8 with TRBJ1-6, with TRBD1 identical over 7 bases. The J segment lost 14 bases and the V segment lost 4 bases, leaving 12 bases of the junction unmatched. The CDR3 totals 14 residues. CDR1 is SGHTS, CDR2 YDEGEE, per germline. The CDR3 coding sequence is TGTGCCAGCAGCCCCGGGACAGCGCCTCAGGCCCTCCACTTT. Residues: CASSPGTAPQALHF.

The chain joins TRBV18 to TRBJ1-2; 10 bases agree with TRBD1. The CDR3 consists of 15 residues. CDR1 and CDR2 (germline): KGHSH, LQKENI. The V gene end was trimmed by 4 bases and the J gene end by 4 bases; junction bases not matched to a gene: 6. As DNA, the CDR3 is TGTGCCAGCTCACAGGCGGGACAGGGGTTCTATGGCTACACCTTC. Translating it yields CASSQAGQGFYGYTF.

CDR3 amino acids: CASSLGTANTEAFF. The CDR3 DNA is TGTGCCAGCAGTTTGGGGACAGCGAACACTGAAGCTTTCTTT. The chain carries TRBV28 and TRBJ1-1, with 7 bases identical to TRBD1. Germline V gene sequence: CDR1 MDHEN, CDR2 SYDVKM. Unmatched junction bases numbered 2, after V lost 3 bases and J lost 1 base. CDR3 length equals 14 residues.